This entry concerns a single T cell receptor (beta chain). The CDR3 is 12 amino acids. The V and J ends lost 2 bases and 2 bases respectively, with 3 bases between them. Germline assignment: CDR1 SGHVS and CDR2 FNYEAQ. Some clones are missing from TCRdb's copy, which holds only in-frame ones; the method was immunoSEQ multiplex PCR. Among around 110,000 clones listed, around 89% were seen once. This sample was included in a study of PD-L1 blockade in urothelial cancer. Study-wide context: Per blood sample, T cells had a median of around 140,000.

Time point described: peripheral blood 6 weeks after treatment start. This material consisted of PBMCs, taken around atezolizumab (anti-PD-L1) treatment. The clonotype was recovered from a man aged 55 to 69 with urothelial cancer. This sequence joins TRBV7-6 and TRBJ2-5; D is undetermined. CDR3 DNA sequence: TGTGCCAGCAGCTTAACTCAAGAGACCCAGTACTTC. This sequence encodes CASSLTQETQYF.